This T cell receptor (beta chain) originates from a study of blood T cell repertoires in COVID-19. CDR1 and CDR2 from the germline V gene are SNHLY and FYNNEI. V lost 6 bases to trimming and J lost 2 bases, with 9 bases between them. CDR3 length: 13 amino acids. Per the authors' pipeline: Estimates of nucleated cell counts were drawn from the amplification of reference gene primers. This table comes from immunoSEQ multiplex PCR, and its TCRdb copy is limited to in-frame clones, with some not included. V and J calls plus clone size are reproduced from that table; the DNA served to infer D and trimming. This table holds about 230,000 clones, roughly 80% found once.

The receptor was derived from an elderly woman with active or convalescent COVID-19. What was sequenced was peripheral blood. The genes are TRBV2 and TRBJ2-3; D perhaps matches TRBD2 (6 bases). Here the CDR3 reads CASRGTSTDTQYF. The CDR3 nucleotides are TGTGCCAGCAGAGGGACTTCCACAGATACGCAGTATTTT.